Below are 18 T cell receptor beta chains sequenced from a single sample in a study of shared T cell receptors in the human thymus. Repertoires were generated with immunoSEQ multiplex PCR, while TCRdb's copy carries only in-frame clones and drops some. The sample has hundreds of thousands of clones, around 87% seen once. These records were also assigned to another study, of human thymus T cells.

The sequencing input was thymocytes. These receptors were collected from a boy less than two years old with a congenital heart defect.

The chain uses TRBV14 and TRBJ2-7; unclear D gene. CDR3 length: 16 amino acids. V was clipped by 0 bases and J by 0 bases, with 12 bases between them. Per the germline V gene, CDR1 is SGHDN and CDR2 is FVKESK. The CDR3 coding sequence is TGTGCCAGCAGCCAAGATGTGGCGGAGAGCTCCTACGAGCAGTACTTC. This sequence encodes CASSQDVAESSYEQYF.

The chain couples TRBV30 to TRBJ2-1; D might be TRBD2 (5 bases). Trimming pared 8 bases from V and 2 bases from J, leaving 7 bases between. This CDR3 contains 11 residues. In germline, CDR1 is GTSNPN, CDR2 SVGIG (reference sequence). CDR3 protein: CAPGTYNEQFF. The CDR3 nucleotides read TGTGCCCCGGGGACCTACAATGAGCAGTTCTTC.

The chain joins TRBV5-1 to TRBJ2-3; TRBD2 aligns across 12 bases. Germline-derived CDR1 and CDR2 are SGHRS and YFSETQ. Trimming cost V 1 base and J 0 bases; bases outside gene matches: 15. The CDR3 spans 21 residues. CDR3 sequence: CASSLIRTSGATMNSTDTQYF. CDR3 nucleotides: TGCGCCAGCAGCTTGATCAGGACTAGCGGGGCGACGATGAATAGCACAGATACGCAGTATTTT.

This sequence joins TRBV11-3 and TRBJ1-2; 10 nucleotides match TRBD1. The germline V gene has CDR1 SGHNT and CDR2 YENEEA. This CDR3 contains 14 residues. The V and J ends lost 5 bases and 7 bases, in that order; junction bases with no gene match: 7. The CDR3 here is CASSAKGQGCGYTF. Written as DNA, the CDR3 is TGTGCCAGCAGCGCCAAGGGACAGGGGTGTGGCTACACCTTC.

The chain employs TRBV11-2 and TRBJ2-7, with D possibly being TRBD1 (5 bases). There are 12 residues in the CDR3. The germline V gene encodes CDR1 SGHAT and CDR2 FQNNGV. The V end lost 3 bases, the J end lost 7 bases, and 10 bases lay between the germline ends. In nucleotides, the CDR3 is TGTGCCAGCAGCTTCCACAGGTTAGAGCAGTACTTC. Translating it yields CASSFHRLEQYF. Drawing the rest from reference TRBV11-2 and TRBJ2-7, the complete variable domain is EAGVAQSPRYKIIEKRQSVAFWCNPISGHATLYWYQQILGQGPKLLIQFQNNGVVDDSQLPKDRFSAERLKGVDSTLKIQPAKLEDSAVYLCASSFHRLEQYFGPGTRLTVT.

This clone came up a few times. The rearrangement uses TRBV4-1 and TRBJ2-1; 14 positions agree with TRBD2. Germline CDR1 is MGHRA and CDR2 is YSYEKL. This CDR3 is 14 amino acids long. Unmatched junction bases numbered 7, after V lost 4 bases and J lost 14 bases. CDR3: CASSPPRLAGGEFF. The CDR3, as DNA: TGCGCCAGCAGCCCGCCCCGACTAGCGGGGGGGGAGTTCTTC.

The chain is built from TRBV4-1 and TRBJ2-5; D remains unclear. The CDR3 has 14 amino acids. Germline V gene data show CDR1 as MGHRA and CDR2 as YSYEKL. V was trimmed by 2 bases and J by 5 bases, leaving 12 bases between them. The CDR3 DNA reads TGCGCCAGCAGCCAACGAGCACCACCGGAGACCCAGTACTTC. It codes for CASSQRAPPETQYF.

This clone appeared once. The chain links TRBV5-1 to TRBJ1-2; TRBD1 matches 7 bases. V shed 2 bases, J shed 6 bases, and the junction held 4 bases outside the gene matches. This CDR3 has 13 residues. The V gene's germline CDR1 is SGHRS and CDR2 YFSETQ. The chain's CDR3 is CASSFDRADGYTF. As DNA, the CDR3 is TGCGCCAGCAGCTTCGACAGGGCCGATGGCTACACCTTC.

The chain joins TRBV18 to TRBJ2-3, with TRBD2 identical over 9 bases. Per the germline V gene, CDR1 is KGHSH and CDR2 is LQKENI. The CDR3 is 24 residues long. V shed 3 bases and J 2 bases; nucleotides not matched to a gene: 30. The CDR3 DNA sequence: TGTGCCAGCTCACCGACAGGATCTATCGGGTTTAGCGGGAGCTGGCGGATCTTCACAGATACGCAGTATTTT. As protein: CASSPTGSIGFSGSWRIFTDTQYF.

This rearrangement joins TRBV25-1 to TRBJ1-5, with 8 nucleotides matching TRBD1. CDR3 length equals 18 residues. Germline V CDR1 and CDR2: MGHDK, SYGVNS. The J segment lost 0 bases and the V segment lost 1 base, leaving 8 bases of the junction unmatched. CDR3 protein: CASSEWRRQGNSNQPQHF. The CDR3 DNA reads TGTGCCAGCAGTGAATGGAGGAGACAGGGGAATAGCAATCAGCCCCAGCATTTT.

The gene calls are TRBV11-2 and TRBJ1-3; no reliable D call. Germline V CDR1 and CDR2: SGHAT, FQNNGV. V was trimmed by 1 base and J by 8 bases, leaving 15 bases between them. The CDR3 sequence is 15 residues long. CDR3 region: CASSLAPWGGDTIYF. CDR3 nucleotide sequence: TGTGCCAGCAGCTTAGCCCCCTGGGGAGGAGACACCATATATTTT.

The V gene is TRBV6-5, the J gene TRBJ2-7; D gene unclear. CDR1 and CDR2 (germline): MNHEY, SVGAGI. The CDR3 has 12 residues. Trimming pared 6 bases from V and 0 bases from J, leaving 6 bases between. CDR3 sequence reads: CASRGSSYEQYF. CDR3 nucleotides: TGTGCCAGCAGGGGCTCCTCCTACGAGCAGTACTTC.

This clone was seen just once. CDR3 coding DNA: TGTGCCAGTAGTACAACCCTCGAAAGGACTAGCGGGCTTTACGAGCAGTACTTC. This gives the protein CASSTTLERTSGLYEQYF. The genes are TRBV19 and TRBJ2-7; 11 bases align to TRBD2. The V gene's germline CDR1 is LNHDA and CDR2 SQIVND (reference sequence). The CDR3 has 18 amino acids. The V segment lost 4 bases and the J segment 4 bases; nucleotides outside the gene matches: 15.

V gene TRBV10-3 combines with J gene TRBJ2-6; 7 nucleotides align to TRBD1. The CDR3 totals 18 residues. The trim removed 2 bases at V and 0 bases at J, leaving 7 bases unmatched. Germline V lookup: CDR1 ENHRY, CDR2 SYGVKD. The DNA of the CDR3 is TGTGCCATCAGTGAGAAAAGGGGGCCGAACTCTGGGGCCAACGTCCTGACTTTC. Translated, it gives CAISEKRGPNSGANVLTF.

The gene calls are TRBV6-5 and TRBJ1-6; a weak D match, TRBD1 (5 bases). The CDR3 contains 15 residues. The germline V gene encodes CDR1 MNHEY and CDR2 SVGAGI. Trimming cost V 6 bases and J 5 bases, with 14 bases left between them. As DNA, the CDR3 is TGTGCCAGCAGATCAGAACAGGAAGATAATTCACCCCTCCACTTT. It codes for CASRSEQEDNSPLHF.

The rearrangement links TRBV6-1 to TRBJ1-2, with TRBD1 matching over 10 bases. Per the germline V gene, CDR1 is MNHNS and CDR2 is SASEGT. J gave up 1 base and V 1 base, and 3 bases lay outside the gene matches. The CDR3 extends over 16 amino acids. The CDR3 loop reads CASSEVGQGINYGYTF. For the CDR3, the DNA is TGTGCCAGCAGTGAAGTGGGACAGGGGATTAACTATGGCTACACCTTC.

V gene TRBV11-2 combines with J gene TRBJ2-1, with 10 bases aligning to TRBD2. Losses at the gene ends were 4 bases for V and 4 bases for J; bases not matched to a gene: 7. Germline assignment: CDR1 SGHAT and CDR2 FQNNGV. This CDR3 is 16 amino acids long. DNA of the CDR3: TGTGCCAGCAGCTCCTCTAGCGGGAGACCGTACAATGAGCAGTTCTTC. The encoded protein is CASSSSSGRPYNEQFF.

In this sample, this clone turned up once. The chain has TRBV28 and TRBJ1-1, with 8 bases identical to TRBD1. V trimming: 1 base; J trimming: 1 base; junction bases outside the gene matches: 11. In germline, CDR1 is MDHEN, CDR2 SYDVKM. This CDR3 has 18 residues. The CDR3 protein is CASSLLLGPGQENTEAFF. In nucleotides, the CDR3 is TGTGCCAGCAGTTTATTATTAGGGCCGGGACAGGAGAACACTGAAGCTTTCTTT.